The sample holds a few counts of the clone carrying this TCR beta chain. Antigen specificity is unknown. PCR employed 60 Vbeta and 13 Jbeta primers. Clones were read by immunoSEQ multiplex PCR, and TCRdb kept only the in-frame ones, dropping some. The profile shows about 180,000 clones, around 82% of them singletons. Healthy bone marrow donors made up the donors. The data were taken from a study of cytomegalovirus exposure and HLA in healthy donors. The study, taken as a whole, reports: Several of the most significant clusters appeared linked to common viral pathogens, based on a later analysis. Later on, analysis showed that most CMV-associated TCR beta chains appeared to be HLA-restricted.

CDR3 length: 15 amino acids. The germline V and J ends were trimmed by 4 bases and 4 bases, with 16 bases remaining between them. Germline assignment: CDR1 MGHRA and CDR2 YSYEKL. The gene calls are TRBV4-1 and TRBJ2-5, with no clear D. This TCR came from a man in his forties in good health and CMV-seronegative. The specimen was PBMCs. The CDR3 loop is CASSPSLERGETQYF. The DNA of the CDR3 is TGCGCCAGCAGCCCTAGTCTGGAAAGAGGAGAGACCCAGTACTTC.